This is a list of T cell receptor beta chains from one sample in a study of cytomegalovirus exposure and HLA in healthy donors. TCRdb's table, derived via immunoSEQ multiplex PCR, lists solely in-frame clones and lacks some. The sample table includes 65,000 to 95,000 clones. Material: PBMCs. The receptor source for this set is a female donor in good health and CMV-seropositive. Both conserved end residues are part of each CDR3. A D gene is named only where the DNA matches it firmly. For some rows the clone size is stated as once, few or many, or as a class when expanded; others skip it.

d_gene	abundance	v_gene	j_gene	CDR3nt	CDR3aa
TRBD1	NA	TRBV5-6	TRBJ2-5	TGTGCCAGCAGAGCACAGGGGCCGGGCCAAGAGACCCAGTACTTC	CASRAQGPGQETQYF
TRBD2	NA	TRBV5-1	TRBJ2-2	TGCGCCAGCAGCTCTTTAGCGGGGAACACCGGGGAGCTGTTTTTT	CASSSLAGNTGELFF
NA	NA	TRBV4-1	TRBJ1-1	TGCGCCAGCAGCCTACAACGAATCACTGAAGCTTTCTTT	CASSLQRITEAFF
TRBD2	NA	TRBV29-1	TRBJ2-1	TGCAGCGTTCCTACTAGCGGGAGAAAGCAGTTCTTC	CSVPTSGRKQFF
TRBD1	NA	TRBV27	TRBJ1-5	TGTGCCAGCAGCCTTAACAGGGGGCCTGATCAGCCCCAGCATTTT	CASSLNRGPDQPQHF
TRBD2	NA	TRBV19	TRBJ2-7	TGTGCCACAAGCGGGAGCAACGAGCAGTACTTC	CATSGSNEQYF
NA	NA	TRBV5-5	TRBJ2-3	TGTGCCAGCAGCTTGTTTAGGGGTAGCGGAACATCCACAGATACGCAGTATTTT	CASSLFRGSGTSTDTQYF
NA	NA	TRBV5-1	TRBJ2-4	TGCGCCAGCAGCGGACGAGGGGGTACACTAGCCAAAAACATTCAGTACTTC	CASSGRGGTLAKNIQYF
NA	NA	TRBV4-3	TRBJ1-1	TGCGCCAGCAGCCTAAGCTCCCATAACACTGAAGCTTTCTTT	CASSLSSHNTEAFF
TRBD1	NA	TRBV27	TRBJ1-2	TGTGCCAGTGCACTTGGCCTGGACAGGGCGGACTATGGCTACACCTTC	CASALGLDRADYGYTF
NA	NA	TRBV29-1	TRBJ2-1	TGCAGCGTTGAAGTCGGGGGTGCACAGTTCTTC	CSVEVGGAQFF
NA	NA	TRBV28	TRBJ1-4	TGTGCCAGCCGACTACGGAGGATCAATGAAAAACTGTTTTTT	CASRLRRINEKLFF
NA	NA	TRBV5-6	TRBJ1-6	TGTGCCAGCAGCTTACAGGGTAATTCACCCCTCCACTTT	CASSLQGNSPLHF
TRBD2	NA	TRBV10-2	TRBJ2-2	TGCGCCATCAAGACTAGCGGGGGGGCTGGGACCGGGGAGCTGTTTTTT	CAIKTSGGAGTGELFF
TRBD2	NA	TRBV14	TRBJ2-1	TGTGCCAGCAGCCAAGGTTGGGGGACTAGCGGGATTTTGGAGTTCTTC	CASSQGWGTSGILEFF
TRBD1	NA	TRBV25-1	TRBJ1-2	TGTGCCAGCAGTGTCCAGGGACAGGGTGACTATGGCTACACCTTC	CASSVQGQGDYGYTF
NA	NA	TRBV9	TRBJ1-3	TGTGCCAGCAGCGCCGGGACATCAGGAAACACCATATATTTT	CASSAGTSGNTIYF
TRBD2	NA	TRBV7-2	TRBJ2-3	TGTGCCAGCAGCCCTAGGGGGACTAGCGGGGCAGATACGCAGTATTTT	CASSPRGTSGADTQYF
NA	NA	TRBV4-1	TRBJ1-3	TGCGCCAGCAGCCAAGTCATCCCCCAGTACAGGCTGAGCTCTGGAAACACCATATATTTT	CASSQVIPQYRLSSGNTIYF
TRBD2	NA	TRBV9	TRBJ2-3	TGTGCCAGCAGCGTGGGGGGGACAGATACGCAGTATTTT	CASSVGGTDTQYF
TRBD1	NA	TRBV9	TRBJ2-2	TGTGCCAGCAGCGTAGTTGGTCAGGGGGCGAACACCGGGGAGCTGTTTTTT	CASSVVGQGANTGELFF
NA	NA	TRBV5-8	TRBJ2-2	TGTGCCAGCAGGAGAGGACTGAAGAACACCGGGGAGCTGTTTTTT	CASRRGLKNTGELFF
TRBD2	NA	TRBV7-7	TRBJ2-1	TGTGCTACCTTTTCCCCAACTAGCGGGAGCAATGAGCAGTTCTTC	CATFSPTSGSNEQFF
TRBD2	NA	TRBV11-2	TRBJ2-5	TGTGCCAGCAGCTCCGGGACTAGCGGGAATGGGGAGACCCAGTACTTC	CASSSGTSGNGETQYF
NA	NA	TRBV29-1	TRBJ1-1	TGCAGCGTTGAAGATCTTTTGCTTCGAGGCACTGAAGCTTTCTTT	CSVEDLLLRGTEAFF
TRBD1	NA	TRBV9	TRBJ1-2	TGTGCCAGCAGCGCCCCTAAGCAGGGGGGTCGGGACGTCTATGGCTACACCTTC	CASSAPKQGGRDVYGYTF
NA	NA	TRBV20-1	TRBJ2-7	TGCAGTGCTAGAGATGTTTACGAGCAGTACTTC	CSARDVYEQYF
NA	NA	TRBV30	TRBJ2-3	TGTGCCTGGAGTGTACGCGGGGGCACAGATACGCAGTATTTT	CAWSVRGGTDTQYF
NA	NA	TRBV28	TRBJ2-3	TGTGCCAGCAGCCCTGGCACAGATACGCAGTATTTT	CASSPGTDTQYF
NA	NA	TRBV29-1	TRBJ2-2	TGCAGCGTTTTATCCGGGGAGCTGTTTTTT	CSVLSGELFF
NA	NA	TRBV2	TRBJ2-7	TGTGCCAGCAGACAAGGGCAGGGTTGGGACGAGCAGTACTTC	CASRQGQGWDEQYF
TRBD2	NA	TRBV10-3	TRBJ2-7	TGTGCCATCAGTGAGTCGAGCCTTGGACTAGCGGGAGTGGCCGAGCAGTACTTC	CAISESSLGLAGVAEQYF
NA	NA	TRBV10-2	TRBJ1-2	TGCGCCAGCAGGGGGGCAGGGGATCTCTATGGCTACACCTTC	CASRGAGDLYGYTF
TRBD1	NA	TRBV19	TRBJ1-4	TGTGCCAGTAGTTGGCGGGACAGGGTATCTAATGAAAAACTGTTTTTT	CASSWRDRVSNEKLFF
NA	NA	TRBV19	TRBJ2-3	TGTGCCAGTAGATGGGATAGCGGCACAGATACGCAGTATTTT	CASRWDSGTDTQYF
NA	NA	TRBV6-4	TRBJ2-2	TGTGCCAGCAGTGACGAGGCTTCTTACGGGGAGCTGTTTTTT	CASSDEASYGELFF
TRBD1	NA	TRBV10-3	TRBJ1-1	TGTGCCATCAGTGATGGAAAGGGGGCAGGGGGCACTGAAGCTTTCTTT	CAISDGKGAGGTEAFF
TRBD2	NA	TRBV28	TRBJ2-7	TGTGCCAGCATACGGACTAGCGGGAATTACGAGCAGTACTTC	CASIRTSGNYEQYF
TRBD2	NA	TRBV5-1	TRBJ2-1	TGCGCCAGCAGCTTGGCCCGGACTAGCGGGACGGACGATGAGCAGTTCTTC	CASSLARTSGTDDEQFF
NA	NA	TRBV19	TRBJ1-4	TGTGCCAGTAGTATAGGGTCAGCGGCCGGTGAAAAACTGTTTTTT	CASSIGSAAGEKLFF
TRBD2	NA	TRBV13	TRBJ2-7	TGTGCCAGCAGCGGGGGGGGGCTAGCGGGAAGGGAGCAGTACTTC	CASSGGGLAGREQYF
TRBD2	NA	TRBV5-1	TRBJ2-6	TGCGCCAGCAGCTTGACTCCGACTAGCGGGCCAGGCTCTGGGGCCAACGTCCTGACTTTC	CASSLTPTSGPGSGANVLTF
TRBD1	NA	TRBV4-3	TRBJ1-6	TGCGCCAGCAGCCAAGCCCTGGGACAGTCACCCCTCCACTTT	CASSQALGQSPLHF
TRBD1	NA	TRBV6-6	TRBJ1-4	TGTGCCAGCGGCGACAGGGGTGCTAATGAAAAACTGTTTTTT	CASGDRGANEKLFF
NA	NA	TRBV30	TRBJ1-4	TGTGCCTGGAGTGTACAAGAAAAACTGTTTTTT	CAWSVQEKLFF
NA	NA	TRBV7-6	TRBJ2-3	TGTGCCAGCAGCTTAGCCAGGGAAGGAAGCACAGATACGCAGTATTTT	CASSLAREGSTDTQYF
NA	NA	TRBV2	TRBJ2-1	TGTGCCAGCCAGACCCCGGGGAGGAACAATGCGCAGTTCTTC	CASQTPGRNNAQFF
NA	medium-sized	TRBV5-1	TRBJ2-7	TGCGCCAGCAGCGCGGGAAGCTCCTACGAGCAGTACTTC	CASSAGSSYEQYF
TRBD2	NA	TRBV19	TRBJ2-1	TGTGCCAGTAGTCTCAAGGGGACTAGGAGAAATGAGCAGTTCTTC	CASSLKGTRRNEQFF